The 17 T cell receptor beta chains presented below share a single source sample, sequenced in a study of T cells in localized non-small cell lung cancer. The table came from immunoSEQ multiplex PCR; TCRdb's copy has only in-frame clones and leaves some out. The sample has more than 20,000 clones, roughly 88% seen once. The source material was PBMCs, sampled before any cancer treatment. The receptors stem from a man aged 35-75 years with stage II lung adenocarcinoma.

The gene calls are TRBV25-1 and TRBJ2-7; D not certain. V lost 6 bases and J lost 6, with 12 bases in between. The germline CDR1 and CDR2 sequences are MGHDK and SYGVNS. The CDR3 covers 12 residues. CDR3 sequence: CASSDFTSEQYF. The DNA of the CDR3 is TGTGCCAGCAGCGATTTCACCTCCGAGCAGTACTTC.

The rearrangement links TRBV10-3 to TRBJ2-1; D is undetermined. Germline V gene data show CDR1 as ENHRY and CDR2 as SYGVKD. The CDR3 runs to 14 residues. The ends were cut back, 0 bases at V and 7 bases at J, with 10 bases in the middle. This CDR3 is CAISESIGRNEQFF. CDR3 coding DNA: TGTGCCATCAGTGAGTCGATTGGAAGGAATGAGCAGTTCTTC.

The table lists this clone with a count of one. The chain recombines TRBV27 with TRBJ1-5; 9 bases are a match to TRBD1. CDR3 size: 13 residues. Trimming took 7 bases from V and 5 from J; bases not matched to a gene: 3. The V gene's germline CDR1 is MNHEY and CDR2 SMNVEV (reference sequence). The CDR3 DNA reads as TGTGCCAGCACGACAGGGGGACATCAGCCCCAGCATTTT. Translated: CASTTGGHQPQHF.

The rearrangement links TRBV7-9 to TRBJ1-1; D is undetermined. Germline CDR1 reads SEHNR; CDR2 reads FQNEAQ (reference sequence). The CDR3 is 12 residues long. The ends were cut back, 4 bases at V and 1 base at J, with 4 bases in the middle. The CDR3 is CASSYTNTEAFF. The CDR3 DNA reads TGTGCCAGCAGCTACACGAACACTGAAGCTTTCTTT.

V usage is TRBV7-6 and J usage is TRBJ1-1; 9 nucleotides line up with TRBD1. This CDR3 contains 15 residues. The V and J ends lost 1 base and 4 bases, in that order; junction bases with no gene match: 4. Germline assignment: CDR1 SGHVS and CDR2 FNYEAQ. The CDR3 region is CASSLGTGVGTEAFF. The DNA of the CDR3 is TGTGCCAGCAGCTTAGGGACAGGGGTAGGCACTGAAGCTTTCTTT.

The CDR3 loop is CATSRDRGPYSGNTIYF. In DNA form, the CDR3 reads TGTGCCACCAGCAGAGACCGGGGTCCCTACTCTGGAAACACCATATATTTT. The chain employs TRBV15 and TRBJ1-3, with unresolved D. The CDR3 sequence is 17 residues long. V shed 0 bases and J shed 0 bases, with 12 bases lying between them. Germline V CDR1 and CDR2: LNHNV, YYDKDF (reference sequence).

The chain combines TRBV7-9 with TRBJ2-5; D remains ambiguous. This CDR3 comprises 15 residues. The V and J ends lost 0 bases and 4 bases respectively, with 12 bases between them. Per the germline V gene, CDR1 is SEHNR and CDR2 is FQNEAQ (reference sequence). CDR3 protein: CASSLARAVGETQYF. In DNA form, the CDR3 reads TGTGCCAGCAGCTTAGCTAGGGCGGTGGGAGAGACCCAGTACTTC. Full variable domain (remainder filled in from reference TRBV7-9 and TRBJ2-5): DTGVSQNPRHKITKRGQNVTFRCDPISEHNRLYWYRQTLGQGPEFLTYFQNEAQLEKSRLLSDRFSAERPKGSFSTLEIQRTEQGDSAMYLCASSLARAVGETQYFGPGTRLLVL.

The chain uses TRBV27 and TRBJ1-1; perhaps TRBD1 as D (5 bases). V was trimmed by 5 bases and J by 0 bases, leaving 10 bases between them. Germline values: CDR1 MNHEY, CDR2 SMNVEV (reference sequence). CDR3 length equals 14 residues. The CDR3 here is CASSRDSVNTEAFF. In DNA form, the CDR3 reads TGTGCCAGCAGTCGTGACAGTGTGAACACTGAAGCTTTCTTT.

The V call is TRBV7-9, the J call TRBJ1-1; no firm D call. The length of the CDR3 is 17 residues. V lost 5 bases to trimming and J lost 0 bases, with 19 bases between them. Germline V gene data show CDR1 as SEHNR and CDR2 as FQNEAQ (reference sequence). DNA for the CDR3: TGTGCCAGCAGCCTTTCGCCGACCAGAGATTTGAACACTGAAGCTTTCTTT. This translates into CASSLSPTRDLNTEAFF.

This clone was observed once. An end of the junction does not agree with germline; a read error may underlie this. J is TRBJ1-3 and V is TRBV4-2; weak D call: TRBD1 (6 bases). Germline V gene sequence: CDR1 LGHNA, CDR2 YNFKEQ. This CDR3 has 13 residues. DNA for the CDR3: TGTGCCAGCAGCCAAGATGAGGGGGGATTCCATTTTTTT. Translating gives CASSQDEGGFHFF.

This chain connects TRBV7-9 to TRBJ2-1; the D is unclear. CDR3 length: 16 residues. Trimming stripped 4 bases from V and 0 bases from J, with 13 bases between. Germline V gene lookup returns CDR1 SEHNR and CDR2 FQNEAQ (reference sequence). The CDR3 region is CASSYRALSSYNEQFF. The CDR3 bases are TGTGCCAGCAGCTATCGCGCCTTAAGCTCCTACAATGAGCAGTTCTTC.

The rearrangement joins TRBV28 to TRBJ2-7; D remains unclear. There are 12 residues in the CDR3. CDR1 and CDR2 from the germline V gene are MDHEN and SYDVKM. The V gene lost 6 bases and the J gene lost 2 bases, with 8 bases spanning the gap. The CDR3 bases are TGTGCCAGCAGACCGAACGCCTACGAGCAGTACTTC. Its protein product is CASRPNAYEQYF.

The rearrangement uses TRBV7-2 and TRBJ2-5; D is unclear. The V end lost 2 bases, the J end lost 0 bases, and 7 bases lay between the germline ends. Germline V lookup: CDR1 SGHTA, CDR2 FQGNSA. The CDR3 is 14 amino acids. CDR3 nucleotide sequence: TGTGCCAGCAGCTTATCCCTCCACCAAGAGACCCAGTACTTC. This sequence encodes CASSLSLHQETQYF.

This clone was recorded only once. The chain employs TRBV29-1 and TRBJ1-1; D remains unclear. The CDR3 totals 15 residues. Trimming left V 4 bases short and J 0 bases short, with 15 bases between. Looked up from germline, CDR1 is SQVTM and CDR2 is ANQGSEA. The CDR3 protein is CSVAINPWVNTEAFF. The CDR3 DNA reads TGCAGCGTTGCAATTAACCCGTGGGTGAACACTGAAGCTTTCTTT.

This sequence joins TRBV4-1 and TRBJ2-7; tentative D call: TRBD2 (6 bases). The germline V gene has CDR1 MGHRA and CDR2 YSYEKL. CDR3 length: 16 amino acids. Trimming removed 5 bases at V and 1 base at J, with 18 bases between. The CDR3 sequence: CASSNPGGIESYEQYF. In DNA, the CDR3 is TGCGCCAGCAGCAATCCGGGCGGGATCGAGTCCTACGAGCAGTACTTC.

This clone was picked up one time. V and J are TRBV7-3 and TRBJ2-2, with 9 bases matching TRBD1. The V gene's germline CDR1 is SGHTA and CDR2 FQGTGA. V was clipped by 4 bases and J by 5 bases; unmatched bases: 8. The length of the CDR3 is 16 residues. CDR3 bases: TGTGCCAGCAGCTCCCCAGACAGGGGGATAACCGGGGAGCTGTTTTTT. Translated, it gives CASSSPDRGITGELFF. Based on the CDR3 plus reference TRBV7-3 and TRBJ2-2, the full variable domain is GAGVSQTPSNKVTEKGKYVELRCDPISGHTALYWYRQSLGQGPEFLIYFQGTGAADDSGLPNDRFFAVRPEGSVSTLKIQRTERGDSAVYLCASSSPDRGITGELFFGEGSRLTVL.

This chain links TRBV18 with TRBJ2-2, with 8 bases lining up with TRBD1. With 3 bases clipped from V and 7 bases from J, the junction kept 4 bases outside the gene matches. CDR3 length equals 14 residues. From germline, CDR1 is KGHSH and CDR2 LQKENI. The CDR3 sequence is CASSPGQEGGELFF. For the CDR3, the DNA is TGTGCCAGCTCACCGGGACAGGAAGGCGGGGAGCTGTTTTTT.